Sequencing of this T cell receptor beta chain was carried out in a study of cytomegalovirus exposure and HLA in healthy donors. On the study more broadly: Genotyping of 400 or so donors showed that about 84% belonged to the Caucasian-associated ancestry cluster. Study-level results: A highly shared variant cluster was judged a likely technical artifact. Presence/absence comparisons presumed near-even sequencing depth among donors.

It was with 60 Vbeta and 13 Jbeta primers that the PCR ran. Assay used: immunoSEQ multiplex PCR; TCRdb lists only in-frame clones, some missing. Among 70,000 to 85,000 clones listed, roughly 63% were seen once. This CDR3 comprises 14 residues. Germline V CDR1 and CDR2: MGHRA, YSYEKL. Deletions cut 0 bases from V and 7 bases from J, with 10 bases between. Regarding this clone: Its target is not known.

The sample consisted of PBMCs. The receptor comes from a man aged 30-40 years in good health and CMV-seropositive. The chain links TRBV4-1 to TRBJ2-1, with D maybe TRBD1 (5 bases). The CDR3 reads CASSQEGRQNEQFF. The CDR3 DNA sequence: TGCGCCAGCAGCCAAGAGGGCAGACAGAATGAGCAGTTCTTC.